This T cell receptor beta chain comes out of a study of cytomegalovirus exposure and HLA in healthy donors (dated by TCRdb to about 2017). Describing the broader study: An earlier analysis of about 560 of the donors reported 276 Gb of sequence data and around 120 million unique TCR beta sequences obtained from approximately 180 million T cells. Because of strong linkage in the cohort, roughly five DR-DQ haplotypes were treated as single units for association and clustering. Of the roughly 420 genotyped donors, roughly 80% were placed in the genetic ancestry cluster associated with self-reported Caucasian donors. Typing coverage varied by locus: about 620-630 donors for A, B, C, DRB1 and DQB1; approximately 560 for DQA1; around 570 for DPA1; about 450 for DPB1. Donor age, sex, ethnicity and CMV serostatus were collected together with the repertoire data. A later genetic analysis used genome-wide SNP genotypes for about 60% of the roughly 700 donors, treating that subset as a discovery cohort. To study patterns of TCR occurrence, a later analysis re-analyzed previously published TCR beta repertoires from hundreds of donors and added high-resolution HLA genotyping. All discovery cohort repertoires had been generated on a single sequencing platform. Both class I and class II loci were covered by HLA typing, at four-digit resolution. To predict cytomegalovirus infection status, the study combined high-throughput TCR immunosequencing, statistical association of individual TCRs with disease status, and machine learning. Along with the approximately 700-subject first cohort, a separate validation cohort of about 110 different subjects was used. Approximately 310 gigabases of sequencing data and 70 million to 85 million unique TCR sequences were included in an early release covering roughly 600 HLA-typed donors. In the later analysis, no new phenotypic data were used to find candidate immune exposures; instead, reliance was placed on TCR beta sequences and their occurrence across donors. The study aimed to test whether cataloging public T cell receptors could reveal signatures of past pathogen exposure. Using immunosequencing, the study profiled T cell repertoires from around 670 subjects and related those repertoires to cytomegalovirus serostatus. Among a few hundred genotyped donors of the cohort, an average of 235,054 unique TCR beta nucleotide sequences were sequenced per donor, around a sixth of them non-productive. An earlier analysis of more than 450 of the donors used high-throughput TCR beta sequencing to judge whether each TCR beta V gene segment behaved as functional or pseudogenic.

The cohort comprised around 690 healthy bone marrow donors. All cohort members were sampled while nominally healthy, although unrecorded immune exposures were likely present. The donor tested CMV seronegative and was one of the 352 seronegative cohort members. Every donor gave a peripheral blood sample, and the peripheral blood mononuclear cells from that sample were used for TCR beta sequencing. Genomic DNA extraction from the blood cell samples was performed with the Qiagen DNeasy Blood Extraction Kit. About this clone itself: Its antigen is not yet known. Qualities for individual bases were not recorded, and no much larger clone is one base off.

Libraries were made using the immunoSEQ multiplex PCR assay. For the multiplex PCR, a mixture combining 60 forward primers for TCR Vbeta segments and 13 reverse primers for TCR Jbeta segments was used. Amplification of the CDR3 region of rearranged TCR beta genes was performed with a multiplex PCR assay on genomic DNA. The amplified TCR beta libraries were sequenced on the Illumina HiSeq System as 87-base-pair reads. The authors' analysis ran thus. A later analysis tallied roughly 80 million unique TCR beta chains across the 550 to 850 repertoires, and 10 million to 11 million of those chains were shared by two or more donors. To remove PCR and sequencing errors, raw reads were error-corrected and collapsed into unique sequences using a nearest-neighbor algorithm that merged closely related sequences. Alignment of CDR3 sequences to IMGT reference sequences was used to assign V, D and J gene segments. For a sequence to be retained, a match of at least six nucleotides was required to both a V gene segment and a J gene segment. Rearrangements were classified as productive when the CDR3 lacked stop codons and remained in frame with V and J, and all other rearrangements were classified as non-productive. CDR3 was defined by IMGT convention, running from the second conserved V-encoded cysteine to the conserved J-encoded phenylalanine. Sequences without an unambiguous match to a single V gene segment were excluded from the earlier analysis of several hundred of the donors. An earlier analysis of approximately 590 of the donors called V segments functional above 56.7% productive rearrangements and segregating when the between-donor standard deviation exceeded 5%. To diagnose cytomegalovirus status from the catalog of TCR beta chain sequences, a statistical classification framework was built. In a later analysis, V and J genes were assigned by comparing TCR nucleotide sequences against IMGT/GENE-DB human TR gene sequences. The TCRdist pipeline was used in a later analysis to assign CDR3 sequences and most-parsimonious VDJ recombination scenarios. A later analysis defined each TCR beta chain by its CDR3 amino acid sequence plus V-gene family, and excluded reads lacking a unique V-gene family. To address suspected cross-contamination and a sequencing artifact, a later analysis removed around 590 highly shared, low-generation-probability nucleotide sequences. For each public chain, a later analysis derived a clonal expansion index from normalized ranks of inferred template counts within each repertoire. A later analysis computed generation probabilities with a VDJ recombination model fitted to out-of-frame rearrangements, and checked the results against IGoR. In a later analysis, TCR-TCR, TCR-HLA and TCR-CMV co-occurrence was scored with hypergeometric tests, and a repertoire-size bias correction was applied to TCR pairs. A later analysis estimated false discovery rates by permuting HLA or CMV assignments 20 times. A later analysis grouped co-occurring TCRs with DBSCAN, adding TCRdist sequence similarity when clustering within HLA-allele-positive subsets. Repertoires with fewer than 30,000 or more than 120,000 public chains, plus five repertoires with anomalous nucleotide sharing, were excluded from co-occurrence clustering. The table was pulled from immuneACCESS by TCRdb, which kept in-frame rearrangements only. Such tables lose some clones; where checked, under half of the loss comes from unresolved V genes, and the rest has no known cause. D and trimming were read from the DNA, whereas the V and J calls and clone size are those reported in that table. For this sample the table gives roughly 150,000 clones, of which approximately 88% were detected only once. More than 0.85% of the sample is in the top ten clones.

Broad study findings and their caveats: A cluster of highly shared sequence variants was judged likely to represent a technical artifact of the sequencing pipeline. Assigning TCR associations to individual alleles was difficult when HLA alleles, especially DR and DQ, strongly co-occurred. In a later analysis, more than 15,000 TCR beta sequences were associated with specific HLA alleles at a false discovery rate of 0.05. In vitro tests confirmed that a few of the cytomegalovirus-associated TCR beta chains recognize cytomegalovirus antigens. In both the original and validation cohorts, the classifier was reported to diagnose cytomegalovirus status with high specificity and sensitivity. A further reported finding was that TCR beta sequences accurately predicted the HLA-A and HLA-B alleles for most subjects in the first cohort. In this cohort, only TCR beta chains were sequenced, and detectable features were limited by the absence of alpha or paired-chain data. In a later analysis, HLA-associated TCR beta chains showed more clonal expansion and lower generation probabilities than non-associated chains that were equally common. Compared with the approximately 670-donor mean, donors in an Asian-associated ancestry cluster had fewer N-insertions in productive TCRs, according to a later genetic analysis. While some public TCRs were present in many individuals, most TCR sequences turned up only very rarely across donors. An association between a missense DCLRE1C variant and V-gene and J-gene trimming of TCR beta chains was found in a later genetic analysis and replicated in an independent cohort. The only immune exposure information available for the cohort was CMV serostatus. The authors suggested that the approach could potentially be extended to other disease states and immunological phenotypes. HLA typing was unavailable for some donors at each locus, so association tests used only the typed subset. According to a later analysis, TCR association rates differed among HLA loci, with DRB1 alleles showing the most associated TCRs and HLA-C alleles showing the fewest. Linkage disequilibrium might explain the correlated functional status among segregating V segments, but an unknown experimental factor could not be ruled out. Broadly in line with IMGT annotations, most TCR beta V segments showed up in productive rearrangements about 87% or about 30% of the time in an earlier analysis of a few hundred of the donors. Several of the top co-occurrence clusters appeared to be linked to parvovirus B19, influenza, CMV and Epstein-Barr virus, according to a later analysis. The study listed 150 to 200 TCR beta chains as associated with cytomegalovirus. Roughly uniform sequencing depth across donors was assumed in presence/absence analyses, although this assumption may not hold. According to a later analysis, most CMV-associated TCR beta chains appeared to be HLA-restricted, and the HLA associations seemed to be driven largely by CMV exposure. About 17 rarely observed V segments, including chromosome 9 orphons, were excluded from the earlier analysis of 550 to 700 of the donors because counts were too low.

The sequence was obtained from a man aged 30 to 39 in good health and CMV-seronegative. The sequenced material came from PBMCs.

The base sequence is TGTGCCAGTAGCGACAGGGTCCAGGAGACCCAGTACTTC. Its translation reads: CASSDRVQETQYF. The rearrangement combines TRBV19 with TRBJ2-5; 7 junctional bases match TRBD1. There are 13 amino acids in the CDR3, from cysteine to phenylalanine inclusive. The read is trimmed to its CDR3 DNA, 39 bases read in frame from base 1. The germline V gene (reference sequence) supplies CDR1 LNHDA and CDR2 SQIVND. V has 6 bases trimmed and J has 5 bases trimmed; junction bases matching no gene number 6.